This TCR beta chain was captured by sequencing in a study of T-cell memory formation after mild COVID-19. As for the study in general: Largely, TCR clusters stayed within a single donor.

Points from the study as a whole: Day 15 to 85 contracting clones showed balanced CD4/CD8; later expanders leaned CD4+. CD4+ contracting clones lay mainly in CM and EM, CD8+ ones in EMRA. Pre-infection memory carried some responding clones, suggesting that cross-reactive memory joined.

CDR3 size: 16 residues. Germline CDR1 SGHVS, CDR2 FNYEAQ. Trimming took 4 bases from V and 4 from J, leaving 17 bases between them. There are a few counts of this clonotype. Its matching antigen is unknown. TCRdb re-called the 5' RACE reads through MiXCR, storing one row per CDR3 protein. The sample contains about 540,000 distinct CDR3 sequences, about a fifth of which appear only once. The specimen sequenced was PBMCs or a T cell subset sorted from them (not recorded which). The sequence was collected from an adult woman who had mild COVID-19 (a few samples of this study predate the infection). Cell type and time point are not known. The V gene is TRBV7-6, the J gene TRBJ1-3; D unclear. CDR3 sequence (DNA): TGTGCCAGCAGCTCCCCCCCACTGGTAGCCGGAAACACCATATATTTT. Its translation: CASSSPPLVAGNTIYF.